This record concerns one T cell receptor (beta chain) sequence. The sample, about 9.2 milliliters of peripheral blood, was drawn from each donor. The extraction recovered at least 6 micrograms of total RNA per sample. Through a sample-barcoded 5' primer and a J-beta primer mix, a second PCR was run for roughly 7 to 12 cycles. With 12 random nucleotides, a template-switch adaptor tagged each individual cDNA molecule. TCRdb re-called the 5' RACE reads through MiXCR, storing one row per CDR3 protein. The sample yields about 830,000 distinct CDR3 sequences, approximately 59% seen once. This entry comes from a study of blood T cells in healthy people across ages. CDR3 length equals 16 residues. CDR1 is SGDLS and CDR2 is YYNGEE in the germline V gene. V gave up 6 bases and J gave up 4 bases; unmatched junction bases: 9.

V usage is TRBV9 and J usage is TRBJ2-6; TRBD1 matches 8 bases. This TCR was sampled from a man aged 25 to 45 in good health. The sequenced sample was blood. CDR3 sequence reads: CASTPRGLEGANVLTF. Written as DNA, the CDR3 is TGTGCCAGCACGCCCAGGGGGCTGGAAGGGGCCAACGTCCTGACTTTC.